The next 12 T cell receptor beta chains were all read from a single sample in a study of T cell clonality in common variable immunodeficiency. The data were produced by immunoSEQ multiplex PCR, yet TCRdb's version contains in-frame clones alone and is incomplete. This sample comprises about 37,000 clones, none seen once only. Sample: peripheral blood mononuclear cells. Receptor source: a person between 18 and 75 years old in good health.

Many counts were recorded for this clone. The read halts 3 residues ahead of the CDR3 end, with the missing end drawn from the germline J gene. The J gene is TRBJ2-7, the V gene TRBV5-1, with 7 bases that match TRBD1. V lost 6 bases to trimming and J lost 0 bases; unmatched junction nucleotides: 9. The CDR3 is made up of 15 amino acids. Germline CDR1 SGHRS, CDR2 YFSETQ. The CDR3 sequence is CASNQPDRSSYEQYF. The CDR3 DNA, read in part, is TGCGCCAGCAACCAACCGGACAGGAGCTCCTACGAG.

This clone has ten or more counts. Sequencing ends 3 residues short of the CDR3 end; the germline J gene provides the rest. V is TRBV7-9 and J is TRBJ2-5; D gene unclear. Trimming removed 1 base at V and 5 bases at J, with 8 bases between. The CDR3 covers 13 residues. Germline V gives CDR1 SEHNR, CDR2 FQNEAQ (reference sequence). CDR3 sequence reads: CASSLGATETQYF. The CDR3 bases that were read are TGTGCCAGCAGCTTAGGGGCTACCGAGACC. Using reference TRBV7-9 and TRBJ2-5 for the parts outside the CDR3, the full variable domain is DTGVSQNPRHKITKRGQNVTFRCDPISEHNRLYWYRQTLGQGPEFLTYFQNEAQLEKSRLLSDRFSAERPKGSFSTLEIQRTEQGDSAMYLCASSLGATETQYFGPGTRLLVL.

This clone was seen at least ten times. Read data end 3 residues before the CDR3 end; the end is taken from the germline J gene. The J gene is TRBJ1-2, the V gene TRBV18, with TRBD1 identical over 11 bases. Germline assignment: CDR1 KGHSH and CDR2 LQKENI. The junction had 4 bases not matched to a gene; V was cut back by 3 bases and J by 4 bases. There are 15 residues in the CDR3. CDR3 loop: CASSPGQGASYGYTF. Partial CDR3 DNA: TGTGCCAGCTCACCTGGACAGGGGGCGAGCTATGGC.

The table lists this clone with many counts. The observed sequence ends 3 residues before the CDR3 terminus, with the missing tail filled in from the germline J gene. This chain connects TRBV7-6 to TRBJ2-7; 9 bases are shared with TRBD2. The ends lost 5 bases at V and 5 bases at J; junction bases unmatched: 7. CDR1 and CDR2 from the germline V gene are SGHVS and FNYEAQ. This CDR3 comprises 14 residues. The DNA read from the CDR3 is TGTGCCAGCAGCCTGTTAGCGGGAGCCCACGAG. Its protein is CASSLLAGAHE. The whole CDR3 reads CASSLLAGAHEQYF. The full variable domain, rest sourced from reference TRBV7-6 and TRBJ2-7, is GAGVSQSPRYKVTKRGQDVALRCDPISGHVSLYWYRQALGQGPEFLTYFNYEAQQDKSGLPNDRFSAERPEGSISTLTIQRTEQRDSAMYRCASSLLAGAHEQYFGPGTRLTVT.

This clone was seen repeatedly, ten times or more. The read is 3 residues too short to cover the CDR3 end, so that end is filled in from the germline J gene. The chain links TRBV2 to TRBJ2-3; TRBD2 matches 7 bases. V lost 2 bases, J lost 2 bases, and 4 bases stayed unmatched. CDR3 length equals 15 residues. From germline, CDR1 is SNHLY and CDR2 FYNNEI. Incomplete CDR3 DNA: TGTGCCAGCAGTGAATCTGGGGGGGACACAGATACG. This translates into CASSESGGDTDT. The entire CDR3 protein reads CASSESGGDTDTQYF.

This clone was found many times. The read falls 3 residues short of the CDR3 end, and the missing part is taken from the germline J gene. The chain uses TRBV7-6 and TRBJ2-5; tentative D call: TRBD2 (5 bases). V shed 6 bases and J shed 5 bases, with 13 bases lying between them. The CDR3 runs to 13 residues. CDR1 SGHVS and CDR2 FNYEAQ come from the germline V gene. CDR3 DNA (partial): TGTGCCAGCAGTATTAGGACGGGGGAGACC. This translates into CASSIRTGET. The entire CDR3 protein is CASSIRTGETQYF.

The table lists this clone with many counts. The CDR3 DNA, read in part, is TGCAGTGCGGATCCCGGGACTAGCTACAATGAG. It yields the protein CSADPGTSYNE. The CDR3 reads in full as CSADPGTSYNEQFF. This rearrangement joins TRBV20-1 to TRBJ2-1; TRBD2 agrees at 8 bases. The read ends 3 residues before the CDR3 terminus; that terminus is restored from the germline J gene. J lost 3 bases, V lost 6 bases, and 7 bases had no gene match. The germline V gene encodes CDR1 DFQATT and CDR2 SNEGSKA (reference sequence). This CDR3 spans 14 amino acids.

This clone has a count of ten or more. Incomplete CDR3 DNA: TGTGCCTGGAGTGGCGGGGGAAATCAGCCC. Protein sequence: CAWSGGGNQP. The full CDR3 reads CAWSGGGNQPQHF. The chain has TRBV30 and TRBJ1-5; tentatively, D is TRBD1 (5 bases). The read falls 3 residues short of the CDR3 end, and the missing part is taken from the germline J gene. Trimming pared 1 base from V and 4 bases from J, leaving 8 bases between. Germline V lookup: CDR1 GTSNPN, CDR2 SVGIG (reference sequence). The length of the CDR3 is 13 residues.

The sample holds many counts of this clone. The sequence runs out 3 residues before the end of the CDR3; the remainder is reconstructed from the germline J gene. The rearrangement joins TRBV3-1 (or the pseudogene TRBV3-2) to TRBJ2-7, with D possibly being TRBD1 (6 bases). V was cut by 3 bases and J by 5 bases, with 23 bases left in between. The CDR3 has 17 residues. Germline CDR1 LGHDT, CDR2 YNNKEL (reference sequence). CDR3 DNA (partial): TGTGCCAGCAGCCAGGCAGTAACAGGGTTTAGTGCGAACGAG. This sequence encodes CASSQAVTGFSANE. The full CDR3 protein is CASSQAVTGFSANEQYF.

This clone was picked up many times. The read falls 3 residues short of the CDR3 end, and the missing part is taken from the germline J gene. The chain couples TRBV5-1 to TRBJ2-7; the match to TRBD1 covers 8 bases. The CDR3 runs 16 residues. The germline gives CDR1 SGHRS, CDR2 YFSETQ. J gave up 5 bases and V 5 bases, and 15 bases lay outside the gene matches. The sequenced part of the CDR3 DNA is TGCGCCAGCAGACGGGATACGGACAGGGCGCCCAACGAG. This codes for CASRRDTDRAPNE. The full CDR3 is CASRRDTDRAPNEQYF.

This clone was seen at least ten times. The CDR3 end lies 3 residues beyond the end of the read and is filled in from the germline J gene. The chain uses TRBV19 and TRBJ2-3; 9 bases are shared with TRBD2. This CDR3 comprises 15 residues. V lost 6 bases to trimming and J lost 4 bases; unmatched junction nucleotides: 8. Germline-derived CDR1 and CDR2 are LNHDA and SQIVND (reference sequence). CDR3 region: CASRGLAVESDTQYF. The sequenced part of the CDR3 DNA is TGTGCCAGTAGGGGACTAGCAGTGGAATCAGATACG.

The table lists this clone with many counts. The DNA ends 3 residues before the CDR3 does, and the rest of the CDR3 is filled in from the germline J gene. This chain uses TRBV29-1 with TRBJ2-2; 10 positions match TRBD1. This CDR3 is built from 15 residues. The trim removed 7 bases at V and 3 bases at J, leaving 8 bases unmatched. Germline V gives CDR1 SQVTM, CDR2 ANQGSEA. Here the CDR3 reads CSAGTGARDTGELFF. CDR3 DNA (partial): TGCAGCGCCGGGACAGGGGCGCGGGACACCGGGGAG.